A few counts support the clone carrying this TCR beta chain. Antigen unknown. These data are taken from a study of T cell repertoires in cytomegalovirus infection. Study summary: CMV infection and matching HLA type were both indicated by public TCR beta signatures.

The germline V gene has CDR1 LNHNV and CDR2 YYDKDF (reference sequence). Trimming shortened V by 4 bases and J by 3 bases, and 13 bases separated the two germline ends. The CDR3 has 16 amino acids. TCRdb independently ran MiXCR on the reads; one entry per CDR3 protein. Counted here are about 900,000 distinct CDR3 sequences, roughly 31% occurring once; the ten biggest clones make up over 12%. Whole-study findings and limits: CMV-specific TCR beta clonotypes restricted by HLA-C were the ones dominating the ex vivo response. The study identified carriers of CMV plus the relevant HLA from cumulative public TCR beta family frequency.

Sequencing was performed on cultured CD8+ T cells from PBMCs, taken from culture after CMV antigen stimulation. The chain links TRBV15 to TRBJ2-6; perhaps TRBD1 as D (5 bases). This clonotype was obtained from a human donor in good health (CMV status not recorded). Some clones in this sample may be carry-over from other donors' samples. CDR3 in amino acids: CATSTLGTGGANVLTF. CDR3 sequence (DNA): TGTGCCACCAGCACCCTTGGAACAGGTGGGGCCAACGTCCTGACTTTC.